The 25 T cell receptor beta chains listed next were all sequenced from one sample in a study of cytomegalovirus exposure and HLA in healthy donors. The PCR ran on 60 Vbeta and 13 Jbeta primers. Profiled with immunoSEQ multiplex PCR; TCRdb holds only in-frame clones, not every one. The sample has under 300,000 clones, about nine tenths seen once; the top ten hold approximately 4.3%. Sample: PBMCs. The receptors were sampled from a man aged 35-49 years in good health and CMV-seropositive.

The CDR3 bases are TGTGCCAGCAGTCCCACCGGGACTAGCGGACTCACAGATACGCAGTATTTT. It encodes CASSPTGTSGLTDTQYF. J is TRBJ2-3 and V is TRBV28, with 11 bases fitting TRBD2. The germline V gene has CDR1 MDHEN and CDR2 SYDVKM. Losses at the gene ends were 5 bases for V and 2 bases for J; bases not matched to a gene: 9. The CDR3 consists of 17 residues.

There are a few counts of this clone. V usage is TRBV25-1 and J usage is TRBJ2-3; 8 bases map to TRBD2. CDR1 MGHDK and CDR2 SYGVNS come from the germline V gene. The CDR3 extends over 16 amino acids. J was trimmed by 1 base and V by 8 bases; bases with no gene match: 11. CDR3 protein: CASARASGSGTDTQYF. CDR3 bases: TGTGCCAGCGCCAGGGCCAGCGGGAGTGGCACAGATACGCAGTATTTT.

The V gene is TRBV4-1, the J gene TRBJ1-1; possibly TRBD1 for D (5 bases). The CDR3 runs to 14 residues. Trimming stripped 2 bases from V and 1 base from J, with 8 bases between. The germline V gene encodes CDR1 MGHRA and CDR2 YSYEKL. The CDR3 loop is CASSQRGPNTEAFF. The CDR3 DNA sequence: TGCGCCAGCAGCCAAAGGGGTCCGAACACTGAAGCTTTCTTT.

The CDR3 reads CATSRPSVAGKIYEQYF. CDR3 sequence (DNA): TGTGCCACCAGCAGACCCTCCGTGGCGGGGAAAATCTACGAGCAGTACTTC. The chain uses TRBV15 and TRBJ2-7, with a weak D call TRBD2 (6 bases). Deletions cut 2 bases from V and 3 bases from J, with 20 bases between. The CDR3 covers 17 residues. CDR1 and CDR2 (germline): LNHNV, YYDKDF (reference sequence).

The chain couples TRBV7-9 to TRBJ1-1, with 7 positions matching TRBD1. This CDR3 contains 15 residues. The trim removed 6 bases at V and 3 bases at J, leaving 10 bases unmatched. Germline V lookup: CDR1 SEHNR, CDR2 FQNEAQ (reference sequence). The CDR3 DNA follows: TGTGCCAGCAGTCCCGAGGGGGCTTGGGACACTGAAGCTTTCTTT. Its protein product is CASSPEGAWDTEAFF.

The chain links TRBV7-8 to TRBJ2-1, with a weak D call TRBD1 (5 bases). The CDR3 extends over 16 amino acids. Trimming took 0 bases from V and 2 from J, leaving 11 bases between them. Germline V gives CDR1 SGHVS, CDR2 FQNEAQ. The CDR3 sequence: CASSLADILTYNEQFF. CDR3 sequence (DNA): TGTGCCAGCAGCTTAGCGGACATTTTAACCTACAATGAGCAGTTCTTC.

The chain uses TRBV27 and TRBJ2-3, with D maybe TRBD2 (5 bases). The germline V and J ends were trimmed by 5 bases and 3 bases, with 9 bases remaining between them. There are 13 residues in the CDR3. The V gene's germline CDR1 is MNHEY and CDR2 SMNVEV (reference sequence). The CDR3 spells CASSERGTDTQYF. Written as DNA, the CDR3 is TGTGCCAGCAGTGAACGGGGAACAGATACGCAGTATTTT.

The chain carries TRBV6-1 and TRBJ1-1; D may be TRBD1 (5 bases). Germline V lookup: CDR1 MNHNS, CDR2 SASEGT. V was cut by 8 bases and J by 1 base, with 8 bases left in between. CDR3 size: 12 residues. The CDR3 bases are TGTGCCAGCCAAAGGGGGAACACTGAAGCTTTCTTT. Protein sequence: CASQRGNTEAFF.

This clone has more than one count but fewer than ten. The chain couples TRBV7-2 to TRBJ2-1; 9 bases align to TRBD2. Trimming at V came to 1 base and at J to 5 bases, leaving 15 bases not matched to a gene. This CDR3 comprises 19 residues. CDR1 and CDR2 (germline): SGHTA, FQGNSA. The CDR3 region is CASSLVGSGREGWNNEQFF. In DNA, the CDR3 is TGTGCCAGCAGCTTAGTGGGTAGCGGGAGAGAGGGCTGGAACAATGAGCAGTTCTTC.

V gene TRBV28 combines with J gene TRBJ2-7, with D tentatively TRBD1 (5 bases). This CDR3 is 15 amino acids long. Trimming took 1 base from V and 0 from J, leaving 10 bases between them. Germline loops: CDR1 MDHEN, CDR2 SYDVKM. This CDR3 reads CASSLFGAGSYEQYF. The DNA of the CDR3 is TGTGCCAGCAGTTTATTTGGGGCTGGCTCCTACGAGCAGTACTTC. Complete variable domain (other parts from reference TRBV28 and TRBJ2-7): DVKVTQSSRYLVKRTGEKVFLECVQDMDHENMFWYRQDPGLGLRLIYFSYDVKMKEKGDIPEGYSVSREKKERFSLILESASTNQTSMYLCASSLFGAGSYEQYFGPGTRLTVT.

The rearrangement uses TRBV19 and TRBJ2-1; 8 bases align to TRBD1. Germline-derived CDR1 and CDR2 are LNHDA and SQIVND (reference sequence). V was pared by 7 bases and J by 7 bases, with 15 bases of the junction left unmatched. This CDR3 contains 16 residues. The CDR3 sequence: CASNPGQAVYGNEQFF. CDR3 coding DNA: TGTGCCAGTAACCCGGGACAGGCGGTTTATGGGAATGAGCAGTTCTTC. Filled out from reference TRBV19 and TRBJ2-1, the complete variable domain reads DGGITQSPKYLFRKEGQNVTLSCEQNLNHDAMYWYRQDPGQGLRLIYYSQIVNDFQKGDIAEGYSVSREKKESFPLTVTSAQKNPTAFYLCASNPGQAVYGNEQFFGPGTRLTVL.

CDR3 loop: CASSPGGNQPQHF. The CDR3 DNA reads TGTGCCAGTAGTCCGGGGGGCAATCAGCCCCAGCATTTT. The V gene is TRBV19, the J gene TRBJ1-5, with a possible D match to TRBD1 (5 bases). The V end lost 5 bases, the J end lost 2 bases, and 7 bases lay between the germline ends. Germline V gene data show CDR1 as LNHDA and CDR2 as SQIVND (reference sequence). There are 13 residues in the CDR3.

The chain uses TRBV4-3 and TRBJ2-7, with TRBD2 matching over 7 bases. Per germline, CDR1 LGHNA and CDR2 YSLEER. V lost 4 bases, J lost 1 base, and 13 bases stayed unmatched. The CDR3 covers 17 residues. CDR3 in DNA: TGCGCCAGCAGCCGAGAGACGGGGGTGGGACTATCCTACGAGCAGTACTTC. The encoded protein is CASSRETGVGLSYEQYF.

This clone appeared a few times. The chain carries TRBV11-2 and TRBJ2-1; TRBD2 aligns across 8 bases. Germline CDR1 SGHAT, CDR2 FQNNGV. Germline trimming cut 2 bases from V and 4 bases from J; bases unmatched to any gene: 7. The CDR3 length is 16 residues. The CDR3 region has the DNA TGTGCCAGCAGCTTACTGACGGGAGGGATATACAATGAGCAGTTCTTC. It yields the protein CASSLLTGGIYNEQFF.

This clone was seen a single time. The chain recombines TRBV29-1 with TRBJ2-1, with 8 nucleotides matching TRBD2. V lost 6 bases to trimming and J lost 4 bases; unmatched junction nucleotides: 5. The V gene's germline CDR1 is SQVTM and CDR2 ANQGSEA. The CDR3 consists of 13 residues. CDR3 amino acids: CSVGLAAYNEQFF. The CDR3 DNA is TGCAGCGTCGGACTAGCAGCGTACAATGAGCAGTTCTTC.

V is TRBV7-9 and J is TRBJ2-7; maybe TRBD2 (6 bases). The CDR3 loop spans 14 amino acids. From germline, CDR1 is SEHNR and CDR2 FQNEAQ (reference sequence). Deletions cut 3 bases from V and 3 bases from J, with 12 bases between. The CDR3 DNA reads TGTGCCAGCAGCTTGTATAGCGGAAGCTACGAGCAGTACTTC. Its protein product is CASSLYSGSYEQYF.

The J gene is TRBJ2-5, the V gene TRBV5-4; D remains unclear. V dropped 4 bases and J dropped 7 bases, with 17 bases sitting between them. The CDR3 covers 14 residues. From germline, CDR1 is SGHNT and CDR2 YYREEE (reference sequence). The CDR3 bases are TGTGCCAGCAGCACCGAGTGGGTTACGGGGACCCAGTACTTC. Translation: CASSTEWVTGTQYF. Variable domain in full (rest from reference TRBV5-4 and TRBJ2-5): ETGVTQSPTHLIKTRGQQVTLRCSSQSGHNTVSWYQQALGQGPQFIFQYYREEENGRGNFPPRFSGLQFPNYSSELNVNALELDDSALYLCASSTEWVTGTQYFGPGTRLLVL.

This chain joins TRBV6-1 and TRBJ2-7; no firm D call. The V end was cut by 5 bases, the J end by 6 bases, with 8 bases between. CDR3 size: 11 residues. Germline V gene data show CDR1 as MNHNS and CDR2 as SASEGT. CDR3 loop: CASSIEREQYF. DNA for the CDR3: TGTGCCAGCAGTATAGAACGCGAGCAGTACTTC.

The rearrangement joins TRBV27 to TRBJ1-2, with D maybe TRBD1 (5 bases). This CDR3 spans 13 amino acids. Trimming stripped 3 bases from V and 3 bases from J, with 8 bases between. Germline CDR1 MNHEY, CDR2 SMNVEV (reference sequence). The CDR3 loop is CASSLGGYYGYTF. In DNA, the CDR3 is TGTGCCAGCAGTTTGGGGGGGTACTATGGCTACACCTTC.

This clone was seen once. The CDR3: CASSFGTGGSYEQYF. CDR3 sequence (DNA): TGTGCCAGCAGTTTTGGGACAGGGGGCTCCTACGAGCAGTACTTC. This chain connects TRBV27 to TRBJ2-7, with 11 bases that match TRBD1. CDR1 and CDR2 (germline): MNHEY, SMNVEV (reference sequence). The CDR3 spans 15 residues. V trimming: 3 bases; J trimming: 0 bases; junction bases outside the gene matches: 1.

This chain links TRBV6-5 with TRBJ2-1; possible D gene TRBD1, 6 bases. With 0 bases removed from V and 5 bases from J, the gap between germline ends came to 11 bases. The CDR3 covers 15 residues. CDR1 and CDR2 from the germline V gene are MNHEY and SVGAGI. CDR3 nucleotides: TGTGCCAGCAGTTACTCGTCCAGGGGTCACAATGAGCAGTTCTTC. Translation: CASSYSSRGHNEQFF.

The chain couples TRBV7-2 to TRBJ2-3; 15 bases align to TRBD2. The CDR3 has 15 residues. Trimming removed 5 bases from V and 5 bases from J; junction bases left unmatched: 2. The germline gives CDR1 SGHTA, CDR2 FQGNSA. The CDR3 region has the DNA TGTGCCAGCAGCCAGGGACTAGCGGGAGGAGATACGCAGTATTTT. Translated: CASSQGLAGGDTQYF.

Concerning this clone: Compared with germline, one end of the junction differs, possibly owing to a read error. The sample has other DNA sequences that encode this CDR3 too. The chain combines TRBV28 with TRBJ2-5; TRBD2 matches 7 bases. This CDR3 has 13 amino acids. Germline V gene sequence: CDR1 MDHEN, CDR2 SYDVKM. CDR3 residues: CASSFRGEETQYF. The CDR3 DNA reads as TGTGCCAGTAGTTTTCGGGGGGAAGAGACCCAGTACTTC.

This sequence joins TRBV4-1 and TRBJ1-4, with 10 bases lining up with TRBD1. Germline V gene sequence: CDR1 MGHRA, CDR2 YSYEKL. Germline trimming cut 0 bases from V and 4 bases from J; bases unmatched to any gene: 11. The CDR3 spans 19 residues. The CDR3 nucleotides read TGCGCCAGCAGCCAAGACATTGTGGGACAGGGGTTCGGTAATGAAAAACTGTTTTTT. Translated: CASSQDIVGQGFGNEKLFF.

The rearrangement links TRBV27 to TRBJ1-1, with D perhaps TRBD1 (6 bases). There are 13 residues in the CDR3. The germline V gene encodes CDR1 MNHEY and CDR2 SMNVEV (reference sequence). V gave up 7 bases and J gave up 1 base, with 10 bases separating them. This CDR3 reads CASKGEPNTEAFF. The CDR3 DNA is TGTGCCAGCAAGGGGGAGCCGAACACTGAAGCTTTCTTT.